These 5 T cell receptor beta chains came from one sample sequenced in a study of tumor-infiltrating lymphocytes in localized non-small cell lung cancer. Method: immunoSEQ multiplex PCR; TCRdb's copy keeps in-frame clones and lacks some. The repertoire has about 3,800 clones, less than 75% of them found once; the top ten carry about 15%. Sequencing was performed on uninvolved lung tissue not adjacent to the tumor. Receptor source: a human donor with non-small cell lung cancer.

The genes are TRBV28 and TRBJ1-1; 9 nucleotides agree with TRBD1. CDR1 and CDR2 from the germline V gene are MDHEN and SYDVKM. V shed 3 bases, J shed 10 bases, and the junction held 9 bases outside the gene matches. The CDR3 runs 14 residues. The CDR3 DNA is TGTGCCAGCAGTTTCCATGACAGGGGGGTTGGAGCTTTCTTT. Amino acids: CASSFHDRGVGAFF. Looking up the rest from reference TRBV28 and TRBJ1-1 gives the full variable domain: DVKVTQSSRYLVKRTGEKVFLECVQDMDHENMFWYRQDPGLGLRLIYFSYDVKMKEKGDIPEGYSVSREKKERFSLILESASTNQTSMYLCASSFHDRGVGAFFGQGTRLTVV.

The chain recombines TRBV9 with TRBJ2-3, with 7 bases that match TRBD1. The germline gives CDR1 SGDLS, CDR2 YYNGEE. The CDR3 contains 16 residues. V gave up 0 bases and J gave up 4 bases; unmatched junction bases: 8. The CDR3 region is CASSVVGDRGADTQYF. In DNA, the CDR3 is TGTGCCAGCAGCGTAGTAGGGGACAGAGGGGCAGATACGCAGTATTTT.

This chain connects TRBV14 to TRBJ2-7; 9 bases line up with TRBD2. The CDR3 covers 16 residues. Germline trimming cut 0 bases from V and 2 bases from J; bases unmatched to any gene: 5. Per germline, CDR1 SGHDN and CDR2 FVKESK. CDR3 sequence (DNA): TGTGCCAGCAGCCAAGATTGGGCTAGCGGGACCTACGAGCAGTACTTC. It translates to CASSQDWASGTYEQYF.

This chain joins TRBV5-6 and TRBJ1-3; 10 nucleotides line up with TRBD1. Germline-derived CDR1 and CDR2 are SGHDT and YYEEEE. The CDR3 extends over 15 amino acids. The V segment lost 6 bases and the J segment 4 bases; nucleotides outside the gene matches: 7. CDR3 residues: CASTKTGGVGNTIYF. In nucleotides, the CDR3 is TGTGCCAGCACCAAGACAGGGGGCGTCGGAAACACCATATATTTT. Full variable domain (rest looked up from reference TRBV5-6 and TRBJ1-3): DAGVTQSPTHLIKTRGQQVTLRCSPKSGHDTVSWYQQALGQGPQFIFQYYEEEERQRGNFPDRFSGHQFPNYSSELNVNALLLGDSALYLCASTKTGGVGNTIYFGEGSWLTVV.

This chain joins TRBV14 and TRBJ1-1; no definite D call. The ends were cut back, 3 bases at V and 3 bases at J, with 14 bases in the middle. The CDR3 spans 15 residues. Germline CDR1 SGHDN, CDR2 FVKESK. The DNA of the CDR3 is TGTGCCAGCAGCCACCTCTTGGAACAAGACACTGAAGCTTTCTTT. It translates to CASSHLLEQDTEAFF. Full variable domain (outside the CDR3, taken from reference TRBV14 and TRBJ1-1): EAGVTQFPSHSVIEKGQTVTLRCDPISGHDNLYWYRRVMGKEIKFLLHFVKESKQDESGMPNNRFLAERTGGTYSTLKVQPAELEDSGVYFCASSHLLEQDTEAFFGQGTRLTVV.